These 18 T cell receptor beta chains were sequenced from one sample in a study of CD8 T cells in ankylosing spondylitis. The antigens of these receptors remain unknown. TCRdb itself ran the 5' RACE reads through MiXCR, one entry per CDR3 protein. The sample shows under 450,000 distinct CDR3 sequences, 15% to 20% of them seen only once. Study-level results: About 8 highly homologous variants made up a TCR beta motif that seemed to typify ankylosing spondylitis blood.

Sequences were obtained from blood, either unsorted or a sorted T cell fraction (not recorded which). These receptors were taken from a male donor with ankylosing spondylitis.

This clonotype has ten or more counts. The chain links TRBV5-1 to TRBJ2-1; 9 bases are shared with TRBD1. Germline V gene sequence: CDR1 SGHRS, CDR2 YFSETQ. The V gene end was trimmed by 3 bases and the J gene end by 12 bases; junction bases not matched to a gene: 10. This CDR3 is built from 14 residues. Here the CDR3 DNA reads TGCGCCAGCAGCTCGGGACAGGGATTGTCATTGCAGTTCTTC. It translates to CASSSGQGLSLQFF. Full variable domain (remainder filled in from reference TRBV5-1 and TRBJ2-1): KAGVTQTPRYLIKTRGQQVTLSCSPISGHRSVSWYQQTPGQGLQFLFEYFSETQRNKGNFPGRFSGRQFSNSRSEMNVSTLELGDSALYLCASSSGQGLSLQFFGPGTRLTVL.

This clonotype showed up just a few times. This sequence joins TRBV12-3 or TRBV12-4 and TRBJ2-1; TRBD1 aligns across 7 bases. The V gene end was trimmed by 6 bases and the J gene end by 2 bases; junction bases not matched to a gene: 4. The CDR3 length is 14 residues. The CDR3 region is CASRQGVPYNEQFF. The CDR3 nucleotides are TGTGCCAGCAGGCAGGGGGTCCCCTACAATGAGCAGTTCTTC.

This clonotype was detected only a few times. V gene TRBV28 combines with J gene TRBJ2-3; 9 nucleotides match TRBD2. This CDR3 has 15 residues. Trimming cost V 8 bases and J 5 bases; bases outside gene matches: 11. Germline V gene data show CDR1 as MDHEN and CDR2 as SYDVKM. The CDR3 nucleotides are TGTGCCAGCCTCCTCGCGAGCGGGGGGAGAGATACGCAGTATTTT. As protein: CASLLASGGRDTQYF. Full variable domain (outside the CDR3, taken from reference TRBV28 and TRBJ2-3): DVKVTQSSRYLVKRTGEKVFLECVQDMDHENMFWYRQDPGLGLRLIYFSYDVKMKEKGDIPEGYSVSREKKERFSLILESASTNQTSMYLCASLLASGGRDTQYFGPGTRLTVL.

The chain uses TRBV14 and TRBJ2-7, with a possible D match to TRBD2 (5 bases). Germline values: CDR1 SGHDN, CDR2 FVKESK. V was cut by 4 bases and J by 6 bases, with 19 bases left in between. This CDR3 spans 15 amino acids. The CDR3 protein is CASSPFDVSRAEQYF. CDR3 nucleotide sequence: TGTGCCAGCAGCCCCTTCGATGTTTCGCGGGCCGAGCAGTACTTC.

The chain recombines TRBV5-5 with TRBJ1-1; 8 bases agree with TRBD1. V lost 0 bases to trimming and J lost 3 bases; unmatched junction nucleotides: 4. Germline V lookup: CDR1 SGHKS, CDR2 YYEKEE (reference sequence). The CDR3 sequence is 15 residues long. The CDR3 nucleotides are TGTGCCAGCAGCTTGGCAGCAGGGGGCTACACTGAAGCTTTCTTT. Protein product: CASSLAAGGYTEAFF.

The chain employs TRBV11-2 and TRBJ1-1; D might be TRBD1 (5 bases). Germline assignment: CDR1 SGHAT and CDR2 FQNNGV. V dropped 1 base and J dropped 0 bases, with 12 bases sitting between them. CDR3 length: 16 residues. This CDR3 reads CASSLGQTDVNTEAFF. As DNA, the CDR3 is TGTGCCAGCAGCTTAGGCCAGACAGACGTGAACACTGAAGCTTTCTTT.

The chain couples TRBV20-1 to TRBJ1-5, with a weak D call TRBD1 (5 bases). The V and J ends lost 3 bases and 1 base respectively, with 13 bases between them. The CDR3 loop spans 15 amino acids. The germline gives CDR1 DFQATT, CDR2 SNEGSKA (reference sequence). The CDR3 protein is CSARSQPGSNQPQHF. CDR3 sequence (DNA): TGCAGTGCTAGGTCTCAGCCAGGGAGCAATCAGCCCCAGCATTTT.

This chain uses TRBV7-3 with TRBJ2-3, with D tentatively TRBD1 (6 bases). The V gene's germline CDR1 is SGHTA and CDR2 FQGTGA. The CDR3 has 13 amino acids. V lost 3 bases and J 6 bases, leaving 10 bases between the germline ends. The CDR3: CASSFRQEDTQYF. Written as DNA, the CDR3 is TGTGCCAGCAGCTTCAGACAGGAGGATACGCAGTATTTT.

This clonotype turned up a few times. The V call is TRBV2, the J call TRBJ2-5; D might be TRBD1 or TRBD2, each matching 5 bases. The CDR3 totals 14 residues. Germline V gene data show CDR1 as SNHLY and CDR2 as FYNNEI. V lost 4 bases and J 1 base, leaving 10 bases between the germline ends. The chain's CDR3 is CASSAGRLQETQYF. In nucleotides, the CDR3 is TGTGCCAGCAGTGCGGGGCGCCTCCAAGAGACCCAGTACTTC.

This clonotype appeared many times. This sequence joins TRBV12-3 or TRBV12-4 and TRBJ2-7; 8 bases match TRBD2. The CDR3 covers 16 residues. Trimming removed 4 bases from V and 2 bases from J; junction bases left unmatched: 10. The CDR3 nucleotides are TGTGCCAGCAGTTCGGGGGGGACAAAAGTTCCCTACGAGCAGTACTTC. Translated: CASSSGGTKVPYEQYF.

This clonotype was counted a few times. This chain connects TRBV6-1 to TRBJ1-5, with 7 bases lining up with TRBD1. Per germline, CDR1 MNHNS and CDR2 SASEGT. This CDR3 has 16 amino acids. V lost 6 bases, J lost 7 bases, and 15 bases stayed unmatched. This CDR3 is CASSRERQGLGQPQHF. CDR3 sequence (DNA): TGTGCCAGCAGCCGAGAGCGACAGGGTTTAGGACAGCCCCAGCATTTT.

The chain carries TRBV28 and TRBJ2-1; D is tentatively TRBD1 or TRBD2 (6 bases each). Germline lookup yields CDR1 MDHEN and CDR2 SYDVKM. The V gene lost 1 base and the J gene lost 0 bases, with 16 bases spanning the gap. The CDR3 covers 18 residues. CDR3 loop: CASSLSPRGQRSYNEQFF. In DNA form, the CDR3 reads TGTGCCAGCAGTTTATCCCCACGGGGGCAACGCTCCTACAATGAGCAGTTCTTC.

This chain joins TRBV7-8 and TRBJ1-2, with D perhaps TRBD1 (5 bases). With 4 bases removed from V and 6 bases from J, the gap between germline ends came to 21 bases. The CDR3 is 16 residues long. Germline V gives CDR1 SGHVS, CDR2 FQNEAQ. CDR3 nucleotide sequence: TGTGCCAGCAGCTCCCTCCCCCGCAGGGCTGGTCATGGCTACACCTTC. It codes for CASSSLPRRAGHGYTF.

The V gene is TRBV20-1, the J gene TRBJ1-2; weak D call: TRBD1 (5 bases). V lost 7 bases to trimming and J lost 4 bases, with 16 bases between them. This CDR3 region has 13 residues. CDR1 is DFQATT, CDR2 SNEGSKA, per germline (reference sequence). In DNA, the CDR3 is TGCAGTGACCGGGACGAGGGGACCTATGGCTACACCTTC. Its protein product is CSDRDEGTYGYTF.

This chain connects TRBV28 to TRBJ2-1; D is possibly TRBD1 or TRBD2 (5 bases each). Trimming cost V 5 bases and J 13 bases, with 21 bases left between them. CDR1 and CDR2 (germline): MDHEN, SYDVKM. The CDR3 consists of 14 residues. The CDR3 coding sequence is TGTGCCAGCAGTCGAGGGGTAGATTTCGGCAAACAGTTCTTC. This encodes CASSRGVDFGKQFF.

This clonotype was found a few times. The chain uses TRBV12-3 or TRBV12-4 and TRBJ1-1; 8 nucleotides match TRBD1. This CDR3 has 14 amino acids. Unmatched junction bases numbered 3, after V lost 3 bases and J lost 3 bases. The CDR3 coding sequence is TGTGCCAGCAGTTTCACAGGGGGGGACACTGAAGCTTTCTTT. Amino acid sequence: CASSFTGGDTEAFF.

The V and J genes are TRBV20-1 and TRBJ1-1; maybe TRBD1 (6 bases). The germline gives CDR1 DFQATT, CDR2 SNEGSKA (reference sequence). This CDR3 is built from 13 residues. Trimming pared 6 bases from V and 10 bases from J, leaving 21 bases between. CDR3 nucleotide sequence: TGCAGTGCGGAGACAGTGGGGGCCGAGGGAGCTTTCTTT. Translated, it gives CSAETVGAEGAFF.

The chain recombines TRBV5-1 with TRBJ2-3, with no clear D. The germline V and J ends were trimmed by 1 base and 3 bases, with 12 bases remaining between them. The CDR3 loop spans 15 amino acids. Looked up from germline, CDR1 is SGHRS and CDR2 is YFSETQ. The CDR3: CASSLFDMRTDTQYF. The CDR3 DNA follows: TGCGCCAGCAGCTTGTTCGATATGAGGACAGATACGCAGTATTTT.